One T cell receptor (beta chain) is described in this entry. The source of the sample is a study of somatic mutations in cytotoxic T cells in rheumatoid arthritis. Across the study: Patients gave 30 ml EDTA peripheral blood immediately after diagnosis, prior to starting treatment.

TCRdb's table, derived via immunoSEQ multiplex PCR, lists solely in-frame clones and lacks some. This table has roughly 4,000 clones, roughly nine tenths appearing once. V gave up 6 bases and J gave up 6 bases, with 9 bases separating them. The germline gives CDR1 MDHEN, CDR2 SYDVKM. The CDR3 runs to 12 residues. The sequenced material came from CD8+ T cells sorted from blood. The rearrangement links TRBV28 to TRBJ1-5; D unclear. The receptor comes from a woman in her sixties or seventies with rheumatoid arthritis. The CDR3: CASSPRVQPQHF. The DNA for the CDR3 is TGTGCCAGCAGCCCGCGGGTTCAGCCCCAGCATTTT. The variable domain in full, completed from reference TRBV28 and TRBJ1-5, reads DVKVTQSSRYLVKRTGEKVFLECVQDMDHENMFWYRQDPGLGLRLIYFSYDVKMKEKGDIPEGYSVSREKKERFSLILESASTNQTSMYLCASSPRVQPQHFGDGTRLSIL.